The rows below give T cell receptor beta chains drawn from one sample of a study of T cell responses to AZD1222 COVID-19 vaccine. Sequenced by immunoSEQ multiplex PCR; TCRdb stores in-frame clones only, minus some. Counted here are about 55,000 clones, around 90% occurring once; the ten biggest clones make up 3.9%. The sequences come from peripheral blood, collected on day 0 of AZD1222 vaccination. These receptors were collected from an adult in good health. The CDR3 runs from the conserved cysteine through the conserved F or W. Fields, in order: clone size, J gene, D gene, V gene, CDR3 DNA, CDR3 protein. The D gene is left open where the match is weak. Rows give clone size only sometimes, using once, few, many, or a class for an expanded clone.

clone size: once; J gene: TRBJ2-2; D gene: .; V gene: TRBV5-6; CDR3 DNA: TGTGCCAGCAGTCCCGACTTACCCGGGGAGCTGTTTTTT; CDR3 protein: CASSPDLPGELFF
clone size: .; J gene: TRBJ1-3; D gene: .; V gene: TRBV7-9; CDR3 DNA: TGTGCCAGCAGCTTAGGGTTTGGAAACACCATATATTTT; CDR3 protein: CASSLGFGNTIYF
clone size: once; J gene: TRBJ1-2; D gene: .; V gene: TRBV3-1/TRBV3-2; CDR3 DNA: TGTGCCAGCAGCCAAGTGGAGGATGGCTACACCTTC; CDR3 protein: CASSQVEDGYTF
clone size: .; J gene: TRBJ2-5; D gene: .; V gene: TRBV9; CDR3 DNA: TGTGCCAGCAGCAAACGAGGAATGGGTGCAGAGACCCAGTACTTC; CDR3 protein: CASSKRGMGAETQYF
clone size: .; J gene: TRBJ2-7; D gene: TRBD1; V gene: TRBV12-3/TRBV12-4; CDR3 DNA: TGTGCCAGCAGTTTCGGACAGGCCTACGAGCAGTACTTC; CDR3 protein: CASSFGQAYEQYF
clone size: .; J gene: TRBJ1-1; D gene: .; V gene: TRBV7-2; CDR3 DNA: TGTGCCAGCAGCCACTTACTCAACCAGGGGACTGAAGCTTTCTTT; CDR3 protein: CASSHLLNQGTEAFF
clone size: .; J gene: TRBJ1-5; D gene: .; V gene: TRBV10-2; CDR3 DNA: TGCGCCAGCAGTGAGTCATCGGATAGCAATCAGCCCCAGCATTTT; CDR3 protein: CASSESSDSNQPQHF
clone size: few; J gene: TRBJ1-2; D gene: TRBD1; V gene: TRBV9; CDR3 DNA: TGTGCCAGCAGCCTCGACAGGGGGCTTAACTATGGCTACACCTTC; CDR3 protein: CASSLDRGLNYGYTF
clone size: .; J gene: TRBJ2-3; D gene: .; V gene: TRBV5-1; CDR3 DNA: TGCGCCAGCAGCTTGGGACTAATGGAGCCCAGCACAGATACGCAGTATTTT; CDR3 protein: CASSLGLMEPSTDTQYF
clone size: once; J gene: TRBJ1-5; D gene: .; V gene: TRBV19; CDR3 DNA: TGTGCCAGTAGTATAGTCGCCGGCGCCCGGGGTCCCCAGCATTTT; CDR3 protein: CASSIVAGARGPQHF
clone size: .; J gene: TRBJ2-7; D gene: .; V gene: TRBV2; CDR3 DNA: TGTGCCAGCAGTGTCGGGCAGTACGAGCAGTACTTC; CDR3 protein: CASSVGQYEQYF